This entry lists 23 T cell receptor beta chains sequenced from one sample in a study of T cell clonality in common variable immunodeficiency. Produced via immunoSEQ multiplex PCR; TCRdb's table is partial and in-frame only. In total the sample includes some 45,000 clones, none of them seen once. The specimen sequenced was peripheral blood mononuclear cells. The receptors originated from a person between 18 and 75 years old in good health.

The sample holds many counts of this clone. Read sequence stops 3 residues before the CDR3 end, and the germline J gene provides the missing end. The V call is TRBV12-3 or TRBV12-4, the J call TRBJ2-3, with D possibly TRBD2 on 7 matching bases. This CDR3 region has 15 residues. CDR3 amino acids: CASSTRRGLGETQYF. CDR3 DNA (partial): TGTGCCAGCTCCACCCGGCGGGGGCTGGGGGAGACG.

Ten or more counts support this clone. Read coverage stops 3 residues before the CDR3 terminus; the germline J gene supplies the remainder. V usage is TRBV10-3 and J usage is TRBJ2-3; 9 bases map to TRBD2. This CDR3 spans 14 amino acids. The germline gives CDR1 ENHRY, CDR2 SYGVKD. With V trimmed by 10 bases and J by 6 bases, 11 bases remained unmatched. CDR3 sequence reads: CASRSGGPGDTQYF. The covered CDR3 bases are TGTGCCAGTAGGAGCGGGGGGCCAGGGGATACG.

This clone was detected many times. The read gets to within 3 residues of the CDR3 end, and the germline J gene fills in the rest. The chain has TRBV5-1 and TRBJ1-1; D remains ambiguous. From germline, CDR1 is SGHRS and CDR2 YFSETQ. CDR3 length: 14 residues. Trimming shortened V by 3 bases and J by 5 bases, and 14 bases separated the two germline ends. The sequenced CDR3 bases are TGCGCCAGCAGCTCGAACCCGGGTGGAACTGAA. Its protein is CASSSNPGGTE. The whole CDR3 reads CASSSNPGGTEAFF.

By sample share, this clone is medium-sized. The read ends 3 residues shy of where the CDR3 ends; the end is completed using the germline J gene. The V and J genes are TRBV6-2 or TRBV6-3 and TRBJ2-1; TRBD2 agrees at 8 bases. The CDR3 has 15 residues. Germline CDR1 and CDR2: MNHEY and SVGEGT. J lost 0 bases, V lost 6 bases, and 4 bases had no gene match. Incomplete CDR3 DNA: TGTGCCAGCAGCGGTAGCGGGGTCTCCTACAATGAG. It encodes CASSGSGVSYNE. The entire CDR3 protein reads CASSGSGVSYNEQFF.

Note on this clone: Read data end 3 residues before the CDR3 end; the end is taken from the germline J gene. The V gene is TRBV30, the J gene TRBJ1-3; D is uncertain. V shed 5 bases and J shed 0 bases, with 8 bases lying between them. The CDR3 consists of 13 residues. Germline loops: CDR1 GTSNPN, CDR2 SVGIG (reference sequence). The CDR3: CAWQGLSGNTIYF. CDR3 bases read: TGTGCCTGGCAAGGGCTCTCTGGAAACACC. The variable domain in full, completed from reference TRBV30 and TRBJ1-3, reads SQTIHQWPATLVQPVGSPLSLECTVEGTSNPNLYWYRQAAGRGLQLLFYSVGIGQISSEVPQNLSASRPQDRQFILSSKKLLLSDSGFYLCAWQGLSGNTIYFGEGSWLTVV.

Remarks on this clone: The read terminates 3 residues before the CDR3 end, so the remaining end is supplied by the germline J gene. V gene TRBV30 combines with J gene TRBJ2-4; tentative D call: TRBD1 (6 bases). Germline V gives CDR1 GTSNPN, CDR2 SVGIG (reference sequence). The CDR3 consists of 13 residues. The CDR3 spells CAWSGTAIYGQYF. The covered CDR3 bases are TGTGCCTGGAGTGGGACAGCGATCTATGGT.

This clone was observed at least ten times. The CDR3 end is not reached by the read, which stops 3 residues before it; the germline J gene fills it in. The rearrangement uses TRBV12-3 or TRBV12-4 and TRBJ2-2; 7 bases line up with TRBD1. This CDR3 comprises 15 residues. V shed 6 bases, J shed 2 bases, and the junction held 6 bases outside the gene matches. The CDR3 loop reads CASSQGVSNTGELFF. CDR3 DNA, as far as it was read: TGTGCCAGCAGCCAGGGGGTGTCAAACACCGGGGAG.

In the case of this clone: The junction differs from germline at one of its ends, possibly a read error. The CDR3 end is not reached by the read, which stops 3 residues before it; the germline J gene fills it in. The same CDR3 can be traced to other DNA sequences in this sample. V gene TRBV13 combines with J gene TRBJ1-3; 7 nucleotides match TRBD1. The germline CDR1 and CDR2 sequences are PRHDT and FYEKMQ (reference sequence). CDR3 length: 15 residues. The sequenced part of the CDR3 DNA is TGTGCCAGCAGGTCAGGGACAGTCTCTGGAAACACT. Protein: CASRSGTVSGNT. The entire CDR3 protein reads CASRSGTVSGNTIYF.

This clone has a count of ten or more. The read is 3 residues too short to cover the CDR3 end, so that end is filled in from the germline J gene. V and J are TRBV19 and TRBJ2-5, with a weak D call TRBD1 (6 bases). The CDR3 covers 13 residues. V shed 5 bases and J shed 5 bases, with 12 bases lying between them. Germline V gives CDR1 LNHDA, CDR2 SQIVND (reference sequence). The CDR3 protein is CASSSGDSETQYF. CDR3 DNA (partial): TGTGCCAGTAGTTCAGGGGATTCGGAGACC.

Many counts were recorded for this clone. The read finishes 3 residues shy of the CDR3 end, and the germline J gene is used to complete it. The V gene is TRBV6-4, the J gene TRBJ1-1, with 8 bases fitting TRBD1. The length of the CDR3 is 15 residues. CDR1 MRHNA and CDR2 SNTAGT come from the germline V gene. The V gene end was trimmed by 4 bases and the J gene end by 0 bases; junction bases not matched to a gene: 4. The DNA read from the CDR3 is TGTGCCAGCAGTGCCCGGACAGGGATGAACACTGAA. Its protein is CASSARTGMNTE. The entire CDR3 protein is CASSARTGMNTEAFF.

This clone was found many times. The CDR3 protein is CASRGGGSLGNTIYF. The DNA read from the CDR3 is TGCGCCAGCAGGGGGGGAGGGTCTCTGGGAAACACC. V gene TRBV10-1 combines with J gene TRBJ1-3; perhaps TRBD1 as D (5 bases). The read halts 3 residues ahead of the CDR3 end, with the missing end drawn from the germline J gene. In germline, CDR1 is WNHNN, CDR2 SYGVQD (reference sequence). The CDR3 runs to 15 residues. V was cut by 6 bases and J by 4 bases, with 16 bases left in between.

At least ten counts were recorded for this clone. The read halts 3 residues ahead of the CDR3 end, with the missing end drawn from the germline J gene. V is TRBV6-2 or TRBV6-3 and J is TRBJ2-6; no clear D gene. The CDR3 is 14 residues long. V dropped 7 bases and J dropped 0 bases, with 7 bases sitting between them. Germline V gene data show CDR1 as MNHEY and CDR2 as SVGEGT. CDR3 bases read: TGTGCCAGCAAAATAGACTCTGGGGCCAACGTC. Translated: CASKIDSGANV. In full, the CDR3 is CASKIDSGANVLTF.

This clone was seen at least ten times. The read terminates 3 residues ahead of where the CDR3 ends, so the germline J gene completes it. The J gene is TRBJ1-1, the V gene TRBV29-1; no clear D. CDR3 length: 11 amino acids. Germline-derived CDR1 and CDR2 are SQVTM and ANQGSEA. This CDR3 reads CSVESGIGAFF. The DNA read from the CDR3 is TGCAGCGTTGAATCGGGGATCGGA.

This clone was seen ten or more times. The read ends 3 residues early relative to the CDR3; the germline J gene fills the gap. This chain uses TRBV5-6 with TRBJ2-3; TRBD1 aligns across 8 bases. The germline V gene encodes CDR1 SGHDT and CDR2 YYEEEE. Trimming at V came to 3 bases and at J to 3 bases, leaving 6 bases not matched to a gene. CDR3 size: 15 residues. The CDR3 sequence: CASSYGTGGTDTQYF. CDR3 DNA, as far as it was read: TGTGCCAGCAGCTACGGGACAGGAGGAACAGATACG. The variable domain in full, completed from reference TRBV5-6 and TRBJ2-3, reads DAGVTQSPTHLIKTRGQQVTLRCSPKSGHDTVSWYQQALGQGPQFIFQYYEEEERQRGNFPDRFSGHQFPNYSSELNVNALLLGDSALYLCASSYGTGGTDTQYFGPGTRLTVL.

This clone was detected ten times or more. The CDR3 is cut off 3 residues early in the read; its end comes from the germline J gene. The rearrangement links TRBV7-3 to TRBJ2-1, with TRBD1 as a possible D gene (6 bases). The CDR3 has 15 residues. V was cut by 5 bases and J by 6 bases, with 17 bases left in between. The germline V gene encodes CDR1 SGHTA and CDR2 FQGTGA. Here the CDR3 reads CASSPTGTLVNEQFF. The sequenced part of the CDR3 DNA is TGTGCCAGCAGCCCCACAGGGACCTTAGTCAATGAG.

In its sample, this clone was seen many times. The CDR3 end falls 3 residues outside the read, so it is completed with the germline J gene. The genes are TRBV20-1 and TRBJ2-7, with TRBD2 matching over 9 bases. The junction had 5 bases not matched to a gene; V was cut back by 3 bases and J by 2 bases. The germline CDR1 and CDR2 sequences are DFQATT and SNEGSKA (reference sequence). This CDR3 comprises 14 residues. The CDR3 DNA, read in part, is TGCAGTGCTAGCTCTAGCGGGATCCCCTACGAG. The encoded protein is CSASSSGIPYE. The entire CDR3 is CSASSSGIPYEQYF.

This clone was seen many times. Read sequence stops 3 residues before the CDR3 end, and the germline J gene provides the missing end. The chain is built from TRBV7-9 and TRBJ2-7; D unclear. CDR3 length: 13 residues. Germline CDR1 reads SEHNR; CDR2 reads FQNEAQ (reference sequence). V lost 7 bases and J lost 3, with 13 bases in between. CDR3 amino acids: CASTPGVSYEQYF. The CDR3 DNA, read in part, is TGTGCCAGCACTCCAGGTGTCAGCTACGAG.

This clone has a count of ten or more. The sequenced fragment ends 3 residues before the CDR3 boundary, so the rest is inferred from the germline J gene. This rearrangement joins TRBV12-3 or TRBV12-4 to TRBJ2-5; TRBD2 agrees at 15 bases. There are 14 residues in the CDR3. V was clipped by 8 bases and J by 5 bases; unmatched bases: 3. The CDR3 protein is CASGTSGGPETQYF. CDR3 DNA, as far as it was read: TGTGCCAGCGGGACTAGCGGGGGGCCGGAGACC.

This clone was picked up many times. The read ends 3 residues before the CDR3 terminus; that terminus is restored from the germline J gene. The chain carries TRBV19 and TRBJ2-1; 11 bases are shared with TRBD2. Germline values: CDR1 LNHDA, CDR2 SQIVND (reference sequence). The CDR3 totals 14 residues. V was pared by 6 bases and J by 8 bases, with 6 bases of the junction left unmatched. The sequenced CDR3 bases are TGTGCCAGTAGAAGACTAGCGGGGCCGGATGAG. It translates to CASRRLAGPDE. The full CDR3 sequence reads CASRRLAGPDEQFF.

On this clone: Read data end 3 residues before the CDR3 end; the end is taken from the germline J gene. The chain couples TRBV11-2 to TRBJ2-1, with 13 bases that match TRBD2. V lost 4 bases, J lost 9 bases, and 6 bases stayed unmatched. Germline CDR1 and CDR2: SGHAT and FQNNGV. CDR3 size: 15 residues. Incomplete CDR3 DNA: TGTGCCAGCAGCTCCGAGGGACTAGCGGGGCCTGAG. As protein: CASSSEGLAGPE. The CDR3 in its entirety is CASSSEGLAGPEQFF. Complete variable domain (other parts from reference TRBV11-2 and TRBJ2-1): EAGVAQSPRYKIIEKRQSVAFWCNPISGHATLYWYQQILGQGPKLLIQFQNNGVVDDSQLPKDRFSAERLKGVDSTLKIQPAKLEDSAVYLCASSSEGLAGPEQFFGPGTRLTVL.

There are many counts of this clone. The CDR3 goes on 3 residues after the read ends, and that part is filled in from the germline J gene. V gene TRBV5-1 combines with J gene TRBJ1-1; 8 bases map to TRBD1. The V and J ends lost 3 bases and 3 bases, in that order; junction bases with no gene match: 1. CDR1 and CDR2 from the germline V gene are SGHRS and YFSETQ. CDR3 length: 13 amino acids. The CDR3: CASSSTGDTEAFF. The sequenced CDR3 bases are TGCGCCAGCAGCTCGACAGGGGACACTGAA.

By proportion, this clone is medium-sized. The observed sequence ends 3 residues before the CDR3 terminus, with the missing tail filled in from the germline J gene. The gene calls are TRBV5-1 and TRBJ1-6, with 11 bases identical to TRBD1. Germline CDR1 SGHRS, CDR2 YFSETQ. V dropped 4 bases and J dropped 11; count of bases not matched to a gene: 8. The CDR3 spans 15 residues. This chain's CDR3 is CASSQTGTGGTPLHF. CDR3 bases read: TGCGCCAGCAGCCAGACCGGGACAGGGGGTACACCC. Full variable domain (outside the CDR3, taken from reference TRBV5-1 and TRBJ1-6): KAGVTQTPRYLIKTRGQQVTLSCSPISGHRSVSWYQQTPGQGLQFLFEYFSETQRNKGNFPGRFSGRQFSNSRSEMNVSTLELGDSALYLCASSQTGTGGTPLHFGNGTRLTVT.

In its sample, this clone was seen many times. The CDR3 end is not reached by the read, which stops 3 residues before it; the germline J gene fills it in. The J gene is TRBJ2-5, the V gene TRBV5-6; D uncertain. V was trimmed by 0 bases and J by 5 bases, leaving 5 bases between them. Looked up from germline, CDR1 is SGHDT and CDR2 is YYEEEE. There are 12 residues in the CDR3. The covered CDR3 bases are TGTGCCAGCAGCTTGGTCTCGGAGACC. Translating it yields CASSLVSET. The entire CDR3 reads CASSLVSETQYF.